This T cell receptor beta chain came from a study of blood T cell repertoires in COVID-19. Across the study: Acute-phase and convalescent COVID-19 samples originated in the United States, Italy and Spain.

Sequenced by immunoSEQ multiplex PCR; TCRdb stores in-frame clones only, minus some. The sample lists tens of thousands of clones, about 75% seen once, with 45% to 65% in the top ten. Sequenced sample: peripheral blood. This receptor was obtained from an elderly woman with acute or convalescent COVID-19.

The CDR3 is CATQREGNQPQHF. CDR3 nucleotide sequence: TGTGCCACCCAGAGGGAGGGCAATCAGCCCCAGCATTTT. The chain is built from TRBV6-5 and TRBJ1-5; D is uncertain. Germline V CDR1 and CDR2: MNHEY, SVGAGI. The ends were cut back, 10 bases at V and 2 bases at J, with 12 bases in the middle. This CDR3 contains 13 residues.